This T cell receptor (beta chain) comes out of a study of early T cells in non-severe SARS-CoV-2 infection. The wider study: Chains were unpaired, as sequencing was done on bulk RNA from unsorted whole blood. General study findings and limits: Missing private and CD4 specificities, VDJdb matching favored anti-spike CD8 responses.

The CDR3 runs 16 residues. The germline CDR1 and CDR2 sequences are MDHEN and SYDVKM. The junction had 17 bases not matched to a gene; V was cut back by 5 bases and J by 8 bases. The protocol attached unique molecular identifiers to individual cDNA molecules. Each CDR3 protein is one row after TCRdb ran MiXCR on the 5' RACE reads. This sample has tens of thousands of distinct CDR3 sequences, with around 5.7% found just once. This clonotype was counted at least ten times. What it recognizes is unknown. This receptor was taken from an adult who was a healthcare worker with PCR-confirmed SARS-CoV-2 infection or an uninfected control (not recorded which). J is TRBJ1-2 and V is TRBV28; 7 bases fit TRBD1. Specimen: whole blood. This CDR3 reads CASSPMVGGGWLGYTF. As DNA, the CDR3 is TGTGCCAGCAGTCCCATGGTGGGAGGGGGCTGGTTGGGCTACACCTTC.